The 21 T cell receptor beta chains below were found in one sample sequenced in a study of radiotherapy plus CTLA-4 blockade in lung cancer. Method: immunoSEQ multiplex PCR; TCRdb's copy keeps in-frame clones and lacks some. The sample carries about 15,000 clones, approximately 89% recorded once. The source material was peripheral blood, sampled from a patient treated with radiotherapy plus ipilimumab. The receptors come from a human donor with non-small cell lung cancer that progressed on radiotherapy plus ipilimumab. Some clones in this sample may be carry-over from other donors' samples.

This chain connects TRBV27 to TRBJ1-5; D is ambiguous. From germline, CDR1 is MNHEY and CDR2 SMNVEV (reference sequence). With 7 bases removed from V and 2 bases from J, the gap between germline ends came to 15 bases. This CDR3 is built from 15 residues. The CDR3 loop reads CASTPKFGGNQPQHF. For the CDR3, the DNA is TGTGCCAGCACGCCCAAGTTCGGGGGCAATCAGCCCCAGCATTTT.

CDR3 nucleotide sequence: TGTGCCAGCAGTGAGAGAGGGTATAATTCACCCCTCCACTTT. This translates into CASSERGYNSPLHF. This rearrangement joins TRBV6-1 to TRBJ1-6; D uncertain. Germline assignment: CDR1 MNHNS and CDR2 SASEGT. The length of the CDR3 is 14 residues. V lost 3 bases to trimming and J lost 4 bases, with 7 bases between them.

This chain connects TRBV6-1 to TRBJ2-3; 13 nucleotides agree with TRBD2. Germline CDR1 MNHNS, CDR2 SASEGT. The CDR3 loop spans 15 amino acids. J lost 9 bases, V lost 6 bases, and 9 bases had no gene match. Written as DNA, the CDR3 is TGTGCCAGCAGGCCGGGACTAGCGGGGTCCAAGACGCAGTATTTT. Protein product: CASRPGLAGSKTQYF.

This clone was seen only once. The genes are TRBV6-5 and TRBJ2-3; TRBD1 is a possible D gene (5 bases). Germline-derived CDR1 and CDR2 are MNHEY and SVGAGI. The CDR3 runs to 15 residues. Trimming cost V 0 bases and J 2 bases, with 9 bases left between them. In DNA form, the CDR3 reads TGTGCCAGCAGTTACTCTGGGGCCCACACAGATACGCAGTATTTT. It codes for CASSYSGAHTDTQYF.

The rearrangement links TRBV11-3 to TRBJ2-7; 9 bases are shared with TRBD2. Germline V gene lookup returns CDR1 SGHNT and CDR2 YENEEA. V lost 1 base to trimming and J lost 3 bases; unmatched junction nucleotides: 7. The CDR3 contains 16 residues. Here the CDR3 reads CASSLGGGGAVYEQYF. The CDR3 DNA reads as TGTGCCAGCAGCTTAGGCGGCGGGGGGGCGGTCTACGAGCAGTACTTC.

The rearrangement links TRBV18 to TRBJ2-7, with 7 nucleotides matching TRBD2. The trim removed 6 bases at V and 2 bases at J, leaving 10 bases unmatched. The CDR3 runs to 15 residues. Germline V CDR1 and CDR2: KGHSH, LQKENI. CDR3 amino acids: CASSAVGGVTYEQYF. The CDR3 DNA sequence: TGTGCCAGCTCCGCAGTGGGAGGGGTCACCTACGAGCAGTACTTC.

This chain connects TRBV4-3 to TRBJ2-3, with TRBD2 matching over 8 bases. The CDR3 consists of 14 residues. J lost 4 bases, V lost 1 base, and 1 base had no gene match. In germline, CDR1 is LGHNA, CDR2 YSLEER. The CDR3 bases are TGCGCCAGCAGCCAAGGGACTAGCCCAGATACGCAGTATTTT. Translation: CASSQGTSPDTQYF.

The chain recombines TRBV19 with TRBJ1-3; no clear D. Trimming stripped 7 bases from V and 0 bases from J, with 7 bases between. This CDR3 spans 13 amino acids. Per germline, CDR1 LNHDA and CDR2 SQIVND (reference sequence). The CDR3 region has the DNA TGTGCCAGTATGATGAGCTCTGGAAACACCATATATTTT. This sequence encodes CASMMSSGNTIYF.

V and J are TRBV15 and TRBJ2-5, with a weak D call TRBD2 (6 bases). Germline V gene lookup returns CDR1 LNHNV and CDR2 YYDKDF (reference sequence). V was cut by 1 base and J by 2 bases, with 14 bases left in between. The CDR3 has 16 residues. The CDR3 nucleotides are TGTGCCACCAGCAGAGCGCTAAACGGGGGTCAAGAGACCCAGTACTTC. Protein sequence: CATSRALNGGQETQYF.

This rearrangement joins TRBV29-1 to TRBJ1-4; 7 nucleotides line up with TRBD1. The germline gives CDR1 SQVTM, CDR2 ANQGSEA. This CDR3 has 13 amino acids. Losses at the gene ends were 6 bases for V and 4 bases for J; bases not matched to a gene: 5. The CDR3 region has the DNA TGCAGCGTACGTAGGGACAGTAATGAAAAACTGTTTTTT. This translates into CSVRRDSNEKLFF.

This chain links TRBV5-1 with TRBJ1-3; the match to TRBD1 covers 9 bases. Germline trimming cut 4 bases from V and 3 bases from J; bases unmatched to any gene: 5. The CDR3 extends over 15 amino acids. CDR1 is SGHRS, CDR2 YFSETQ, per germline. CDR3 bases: TGCGCCAGCAGCCTCGAGGGACAGGGTGGAAACACCATATATTTT. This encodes CASSLEGQGGNTIYF.

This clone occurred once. CDR3 protein: CASSDSQQPNSPLHF. In nucleotides, the CDR3 is TGTGCCAGCAGTGACTCACAGCAACCTAATTCACCCCTCCACTTT. The genes are TRBV6-4 and TRBJ1-6; D not certain. The CDR3 length is 15 residues. The germline CDR1 and CDR2 sequences are MRHNA and SNTAGT. V lost 0 bases, J lost 6 bases, and 9 bases lay in between.

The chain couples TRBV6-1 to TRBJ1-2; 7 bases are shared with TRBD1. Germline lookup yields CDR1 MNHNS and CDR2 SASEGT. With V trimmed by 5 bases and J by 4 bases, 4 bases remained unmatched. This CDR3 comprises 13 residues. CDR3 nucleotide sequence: TGTGCCAGCAGTCCTCAGGGGGGCTATGGCTACACCTTC. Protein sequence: CASSPQGGYGYTF.

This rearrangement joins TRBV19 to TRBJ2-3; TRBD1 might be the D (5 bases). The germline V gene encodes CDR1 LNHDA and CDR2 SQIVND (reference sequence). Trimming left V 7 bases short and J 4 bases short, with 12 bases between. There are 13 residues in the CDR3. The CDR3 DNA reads TGTGCCAGTACTAGGGGCAACTCAGATACGCAGTATTTT. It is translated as CASTRGNSDTQYF.

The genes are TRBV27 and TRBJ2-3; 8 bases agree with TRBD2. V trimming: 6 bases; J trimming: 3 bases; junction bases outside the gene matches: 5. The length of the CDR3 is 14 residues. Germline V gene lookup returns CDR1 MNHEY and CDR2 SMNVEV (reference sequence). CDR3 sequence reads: CASRAIAGTDTQYF. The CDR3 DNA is TGTGCCAGCAGGGCAATAGCGGGAACAGATACGCAGTATTTT.

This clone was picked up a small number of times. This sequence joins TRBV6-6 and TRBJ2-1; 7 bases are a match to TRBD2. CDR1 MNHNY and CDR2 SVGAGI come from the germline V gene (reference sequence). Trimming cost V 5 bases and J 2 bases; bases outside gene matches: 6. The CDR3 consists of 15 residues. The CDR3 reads CASSSGTQTYNEQFF. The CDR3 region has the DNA TGTGCCAGCAGTAGCGGGACCCAAACCTACAATGAGCAGTTCTTC.

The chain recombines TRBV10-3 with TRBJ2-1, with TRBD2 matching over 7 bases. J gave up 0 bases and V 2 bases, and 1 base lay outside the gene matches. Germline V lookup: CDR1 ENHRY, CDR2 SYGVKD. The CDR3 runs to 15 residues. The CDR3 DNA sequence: TGTGCCATCAGTGAGCGGGAGGCCTCCTACAATGAGCAGTTCTTC. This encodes CAISEREASYNEQFF.

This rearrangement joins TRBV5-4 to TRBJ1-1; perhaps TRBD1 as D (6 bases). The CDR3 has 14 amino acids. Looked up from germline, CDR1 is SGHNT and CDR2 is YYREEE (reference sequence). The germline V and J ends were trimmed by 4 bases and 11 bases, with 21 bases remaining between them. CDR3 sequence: CASSNPPGTPGAFF. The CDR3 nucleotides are TGTGCCAGCAGCAACCCTCCTGGGACACCTGGCGCTTTCTTT. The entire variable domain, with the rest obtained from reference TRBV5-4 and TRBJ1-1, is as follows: ETGVTQSPTHLIKTRGQQVTLRCSSQSGHNTVSWYQQALGQGPQFIFQYYREEENGRGNFPPRFSGLQFPNYSSELNVNALELDDSALYLCASSNPPGTPGAFFGQGTRLTVV.

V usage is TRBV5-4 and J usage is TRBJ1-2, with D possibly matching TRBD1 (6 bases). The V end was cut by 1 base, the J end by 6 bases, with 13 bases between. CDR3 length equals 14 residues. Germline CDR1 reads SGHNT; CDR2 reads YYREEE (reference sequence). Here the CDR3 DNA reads TGTGCCAGCAGCTTGCTGGGGGCAGGGGATGGCTACACCTTC. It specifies CASSLLGAGDGYTF.

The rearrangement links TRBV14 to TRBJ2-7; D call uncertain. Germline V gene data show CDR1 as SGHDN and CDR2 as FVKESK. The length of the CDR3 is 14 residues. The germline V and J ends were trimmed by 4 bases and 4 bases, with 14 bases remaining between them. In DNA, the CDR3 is TGTGCCAGCAGCCCCCTTCCGGAGCGATACGAGCAGTACTTC. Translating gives CASSPLPERYEQYF.

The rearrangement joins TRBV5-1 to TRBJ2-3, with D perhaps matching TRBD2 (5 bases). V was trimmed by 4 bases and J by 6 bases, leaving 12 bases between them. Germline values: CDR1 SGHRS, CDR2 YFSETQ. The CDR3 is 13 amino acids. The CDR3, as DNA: TGCGCCAGCAGCCCCGAGGGTACGGATACGCAGTATTTT. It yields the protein CASSPEGTDTQYF.